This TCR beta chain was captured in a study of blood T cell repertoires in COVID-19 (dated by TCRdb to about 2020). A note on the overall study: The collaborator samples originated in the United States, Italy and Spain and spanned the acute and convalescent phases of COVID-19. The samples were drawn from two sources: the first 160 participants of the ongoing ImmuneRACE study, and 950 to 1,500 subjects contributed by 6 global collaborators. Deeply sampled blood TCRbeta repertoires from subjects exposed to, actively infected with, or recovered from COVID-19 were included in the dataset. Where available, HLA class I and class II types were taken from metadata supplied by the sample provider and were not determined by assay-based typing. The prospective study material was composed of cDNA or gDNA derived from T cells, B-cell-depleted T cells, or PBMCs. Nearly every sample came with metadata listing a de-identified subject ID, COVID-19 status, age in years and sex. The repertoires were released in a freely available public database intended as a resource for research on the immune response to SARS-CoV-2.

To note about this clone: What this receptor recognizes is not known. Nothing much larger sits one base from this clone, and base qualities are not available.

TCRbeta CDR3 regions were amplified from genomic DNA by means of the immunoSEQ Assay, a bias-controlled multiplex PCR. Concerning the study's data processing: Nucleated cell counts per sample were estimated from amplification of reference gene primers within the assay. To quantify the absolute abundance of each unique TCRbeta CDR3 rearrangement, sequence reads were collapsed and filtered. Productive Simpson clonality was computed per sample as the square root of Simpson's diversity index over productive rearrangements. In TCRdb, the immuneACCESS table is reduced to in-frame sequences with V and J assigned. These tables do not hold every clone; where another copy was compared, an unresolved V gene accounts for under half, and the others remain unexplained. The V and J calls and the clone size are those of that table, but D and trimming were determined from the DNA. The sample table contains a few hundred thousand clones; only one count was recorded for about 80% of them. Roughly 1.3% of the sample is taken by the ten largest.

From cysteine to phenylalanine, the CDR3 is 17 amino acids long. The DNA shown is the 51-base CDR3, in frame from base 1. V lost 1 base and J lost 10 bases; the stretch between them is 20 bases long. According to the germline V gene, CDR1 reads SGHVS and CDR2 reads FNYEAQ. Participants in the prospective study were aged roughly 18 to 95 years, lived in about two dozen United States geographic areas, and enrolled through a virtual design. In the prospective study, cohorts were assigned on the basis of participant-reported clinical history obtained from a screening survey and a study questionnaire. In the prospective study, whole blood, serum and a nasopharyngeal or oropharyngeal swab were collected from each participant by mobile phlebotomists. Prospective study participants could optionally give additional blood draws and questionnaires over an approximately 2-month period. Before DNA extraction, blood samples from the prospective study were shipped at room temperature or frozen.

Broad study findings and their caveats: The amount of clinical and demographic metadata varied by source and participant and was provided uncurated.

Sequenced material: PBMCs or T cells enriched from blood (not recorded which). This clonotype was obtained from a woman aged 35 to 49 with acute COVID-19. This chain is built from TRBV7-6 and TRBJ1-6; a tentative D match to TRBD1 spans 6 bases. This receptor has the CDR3 CASSLGPRGAPKSPLHF. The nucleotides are TGTGCCAGCAGCTTAGGGCCCAGGGGAGCCCCAAAATCACCCCTCCACTTT.